The 19 T cell receptor beta chains reported below all come from one sample, sequenced in a study of CD8+ T cells in alopecia areata. Treatment of the sample: oral pan-JAK inhibitor, 5-10 mg twice daily. Once RNA had been extracted, it was reverse transcribed into cDNA to act as the sequencing template. Sequencing used immunoSEQ multiplex PCR; TCRdb keeps in-frame clones, though not all of them. The table has over 120,000 clones, 45% to 65% seen once. The sample here was CD8+ T cells sorted from blood, taken at week 4, from a patient treated with tofacitinib. The receptors were gathered from a human donor with alopecia areata.

This clone has a handful of counts. This chain joins TRBV2 and TRBJ2-2, with D uncertain. CDR1 is SNHLY and CDR2 is FYNNEI in the germline V gene. Trimming stripped 2 bases from V and 4 bases from J, with 8 bases between. CDR3 length equals 14 residues. The CDR3 here is CASSEWVGTGELFF. The CDR3 nucleotides are TGTGCCAGCAGTGAATGGGTTGGCACCGGGGAGCTGTTTTTT. Looking up the rest from reference TRBV2 and TRBJ2-2 gives the full variable domain: EPEVTQTPSHQVTQMGQEVILRCVPISNHLYFYWYRQILGQKVEFLVSFYNNEISEKSEIFDDQFSVERPDGSNFTLKIRSTKLEDSAMYFCASSEWVGTGELFFGEGSRLTVL.

This chain connects TRBV27 to TRBJ2-3; TRBD2 might be the D (6 bases). The CDR3 extends over 14 amino acids. Germline V gene sequence: CDR1 MNHEY, CDR2 SMNVEV (reference sequence). V shed 8 bases and J shed 4 bases, with 16 bases lying between them. The CDR3 here is CASGRGGVADTQYF. The CDR3 DNA follows: TGTGCCAGCGGCCGTGGAGGGGTTGCAGATACGCAGTATTTT.

The chain carries TRBV19 and TRBJ2-1; unclear D gene. This CDR3 has 12 residues. Germline V gene sequence: CDR1 LNHDA, CDR2 SQIVND (reference sequence). Trimming took off 7 bases at V and 9 bases at J, with 13 bases between the two ends. Here the CDR3 reads CASTVGWGEQFF. The CDR3 DNA sequence: TGTGCCAGTACCGTGGGTTGGGGTGAGCAGTTCTTC.

This clone was counted only a few times. The chain couples TRBV4-3 to TRBJ2-7; no clear D. The V and J ends lost 0 bases and 4 bases respectively, with 13 bases between them. Germline CDR1 reads LGHNA; CDR2 reads YSLEER. This CDR3 has 15 residues. The CDR3 region has the DNA TGCGCCAGCAGCCAAGACTTTGACGGTGTATACGAGCAGTACTTC. It encodes CASSQDFDGVYEQYF.

The rearrangement links TRBV6-5 to TRBJ1-6, with 12 bases matching TRBD1. Trimming at V came to 5 bases and at J to 11 bases, leaving 4 bases not matched to a gene. There are 14 residues in the CDR3. Germline CDR1 MNHEY, CDR2 SVGAGI. In DNA, the CDR3 is TGTGCCAGCAGTGAAGGGACAGGGGGCGCACCCCTCCACTTT. It is translated as CASSEGTGGAPLHF.

Comment on this clone: At one end, the junction sequence differs from germline, possibly due to a read error. The chain employs TRBV13 and TRBJ2-5, with D unclear. Germline values: CDR1 PRHDT, CDR2 FYEKMQ (reference sequence). This CDR3 contains 12 residues. The DNA for the CDR3 is TGTGCCGGCAGCTCCCCGGCAGAGACCCAGTACTTC. This encodes CAGSSPAETQYF.

This clone was observed a handful of times. The rearrangement links TRBV5-1 to TRBJ1-1; D not resolved. Germline loops: CDR1 SGHRS, CDR2 YFSETQ. V gave up 0 bases and J gave up 3 bases, with 3 bases separating them. This CDR3 has 12 amino acids. Here the CDR3 DNA reads TGCGCCAGCAGCTTGGGTTACACTGAAGCTTTCTTT. This encodes CASSLGYTEAFF.

This clone was detected a few times. The chain joins TRBV9 to TRBJ2-4; perhaps TRBD2 as D (7 bases). The V and J ends lost 4 bases and 8 bases respectively, with 13 bases between them. CDR1 is SGDLS, CDR2 YYNGEE, per germline. The CDR3 contains 13 residues. CDR3 residues: CASSSLGGHIQYF. The CDR3 bases are TGTGCCAGCAGCTCCCTGGGGGGGCACATTCAGTACTTC.

The CDR3 coding sequence is TGTGCCAGCAGGGGGACAGGCCTCATCTACGAGCAGTACTTC. It translates to CASRGTGLIYEQYF. The gene calls are TRBV27 and TRBJ2-7, with 8 bases lining up with TRBD1. CDR3 length equals 14 residues. Germline CDR1 MNHEY, CDR2 SMNVEV (reference sequence). Trimming removed 6 bases from V and 3 bases from J; junction bases left unmatched: 7.

The chain links TRBV7-9 to TRBJ2-2; D remains unclear. Germline CDR1 reads SEHNR; CDR2 reads FQNEAQ (reference sequence). CDR3 length: 14 residues. The ends were cut back, 1 base at V and 4 bases at J, with 7 bases in the middle. CDR3 protein: CASSLVGSTGELFF. CDR3 DNA sequence: TGTGCCAGCAGCTTAGTCGGGTCCACCGGGGAGCTGTTTTTT.

This chain links TRBV28 with TRBJ2-1; D call uncertain. CDR3 length: 12 amino acids. Trimming shortened V by 7 bases and J by 3 bases, and 7 bases separated the two germline ends. Germline V CDR1 and CDR2: MDHEN, SYDVKM. The DNA of the CDR3 is TGTGCCAGCACCCCCAGCTACAATGAGCAGTTCTTC. It codes for CASTPSYNEQFF.

The V gene is TRBV9, the J gene TRBJ2-6; the D is unclear. Germline CDR1 is SGDLS and CDR2 is YYNGEE. The CDR3 has 15 residues. V was shortened by 0 bases and J by 0 bases, with 4 bases between the two germline ends. The CDR3 DNA follows: TGTGCCAGCAGCGTAGGCAGCTCTGGGGCCAACGTCCTGACTTTC. This sequence encodes CASSVGSSGANVLTF. The full variable domain, completed using reference TRBV9 and TRBJ2-6, is DSGVTQTPKHLITATGQRVTLRCSPRSGDLSVYWYQQSLDQGLQFLIQYYNGEERAKGNILERFSAQQFPDLHSELNLSSLELGDSALYFCASSVGSSGANVLTFGAGSRLTVL.

The gene calls are TRBV18 and TRBJ2-7; D is tentatively TRBD1 or TRBD2 (5 bases each). Germline CDR1 reads KGHSH; CDR2 reads LQKENI. The CDR3 has 13 residues. Trimming left V 0 bases short and J 4 bases short, with 7 bases between. The CDR3 region has the DNA TGTGCCAGCTCACCACCGAGGGGTTACGAGCAGTACTTC. Encoded protein: CASSPPRGYEQYF.

V usage is TRBV13 and J usage is TRBJ1-2; maybe TRBD1 (6 bases). Germline V lookup: CDR1 PRHDT, CDR2 FYEKMQ (reference sequence). There are 12 residues in the CDR3. Deletions cut 5 bases from V and 10 bases from J, with 14 bases between. CDR3 in amino acids: CASSQETGFYTF. In DNA, the CDR3 is TGTGCCAGCAGCCAAGAAACAGGGTTCTACACCTTC.

This clone was detected only a few times. The V gene is TRBV12-5, the J gene TRBJ1-1, with 7 bases matching TRBD1. The CDR3 loop spans 13 amino acids. Germline V lookup: CDR1 LGHNT, CDR2 FRNRAP. V lost 3 bases and J lost 3; bases outside the gene matches: 1. CDR3 in amino acids: CASGFDRDTEAFF. For the CDR3, the DNA is TGTGCTAGTGGTTTCGACAGGGACACTGAAGCTTTCTTT.

This clone turned up a few times. The chain employs TRBV5-6 and TRBJ2-5; 7 nucleotides match TRBD1. This CDR3 has 15 residues. CDR1 is SGHDT, CDR2 YYEEEE, per germline. The ends lost 1 base at V and 0 bases at J; junction bases unmatched: 3. The CDR3 is CASSLRGQYQETQYF. CDR3 sequence (DNA): TGTGCCAGCAGCTTGAGGGGACAGTACCAAGAGACCCAGTACTTC.

The chain uses TRBV29-1 and TRBJ2-3; 14 nucleotides align to TRBD2. Germline V CDR1 and CDR2: SQVTM, ANQGSEA. With V trimmed by 3 bases and J by 2 bases, 13 bases remained unmatched. The CDR3 spans 19 residues. CDR3 protein: CSVETPGLAGDYSTDTQYF. The CDR3 coding sequence is TGCAGCGTTGAGACGCCGGGACTAGCGGGGGACTACTCCACAGATACGCAGTATTTT.

The chain carries TRBV4-1 and TRBJ1-6; D remains ambiguous. CDR1 is MGHRA, CDR2 YSYEKL, per germline. There are 17 residues in the CDR3. Deletions cut 2 bases from V and 5 bases from J, with 16 bases between. CDR3 DNA: TGCGCCAGCAGCCAATGGAGGCGGGGTAAGGATAATTCACCCCTCCACTTT. This translates into CASSQWRRGKDNSPLHF.

This clone has a handful of counts. The rearrangement links TRBV27 to TRBJ2-7, with D unclear. V lost 2 bases, J lost 1 base, and 12 bases lay in between. Germline CDR1 is MNHEY and CDR2 is SMNVEV (reference sequence). The CDR3 covers 15 residues. CDR3 sequence: CASSLGVAWSYEQYF. CDR3 bases: TGTGCCAGCAGTTTAGGGGTAGCCTGGTCCTACGAGCAGTACTTC.